Below are 23 T cell receptor beta chains sequenced from a single sample in a study of cytomegalovirus exposure and HLA in healthy donors. Vbeta (60) and Jbeta (13) primers were used in the PCR. Only in-frame clones appear in the TCRdb table, and some are missing; sequencing was by immunoSEQ multiplex PCR. The repertoire includes some 130,000 clones, 75% to 85% of them detected once, and roughly 2.4% sits in the top ten. The specimen was PBMCs. Every receptor here comes from a man younger than 40 in good health and CMV-seronegative.

The chain uses TRBV27 and TRBJ2-7, with a possible D match to TRBD1 (5 bases). There are 14 residues in the CDR3. V was cut by 2 bases and J by 3 bases, with 11 bases left in between. Germline values: CDR1 MNHEY, CDR2 SMNVEV (reference sequence). CDR3 in amino acids: CASSLRGLFYEQYF. The DNA for the CDR3 is TGTGCCAGCAGTTTAAGGGGTCTCTTCTACGAGCAGTACTTC.

The chain recombines TRBV4-3 with TRBJ2-1; 7 bases are shared with TRBD2. The CDR3 extends over 17 amino acids. The germline gives CDR1 LGHNA, CDR2 YSLEER. V shed 6 bases, J shed 0 bases, and the junction held 11 bases outside the gene matches. CDR3 amino acids: CASSPTSVLHSYNEQFF. CDR3 DNA: TGCGCCAGCAGTCCTACTAGCGTACTACACTCCTACAATGAGCAGTTCTTC.

The chain has TRBV9 and TRBJ1-3; TRBD1 matches 7 bases. This CDR3 region has 16 residues. Germline values: CDR1 SGDLS, CDR2 YYNGEE. With 0 bases clipped from V and 1 base from J, the junction kept 4 bases outside the gene matches. The CDR3 loop is CASSVGQGLSGNTIYF. CDR3 DNA: TGTGCCAGCAGCGTAGGACAGGGCCTATCTGGAAACACCATATATTTT.

The chain has TRBV7-8 and TRBJ2-3; 11 nucleotides align to TRBD1. After removal of 6 bases from V and 1 base from J, the junction contained 12 bases not matched to a gene. This CDR3 is built from 18 residues. Germline CDR1 and CDR2: SGHVS and FQNEAQ. The CDR3: CASRGRDRGAPRTDTQYF. CDR3 in DNA: TGTGCCAGCAGGGGGCGGGACAGGGGGGCTCCTCGCACAGATACGCAGTATTTT. Full variable domain (rest looked up from reference TRBV7-8 and TRBJ2-3): GAGVSQSPRYKVAKRGQDVALRCDPISGHVSLFWYQQALGQGPEFLTYFQNEAQLDKSGLPSDRFFAERPEGSVSTLKIQRTQQEDSAVYLCASRGRDRGAPRTDTQYFGPGTRLTVL.

The J gene is TRBJ1-1, the V gene TRBV6-5; no definite D call. The CDR3 sequence is 15 residues long. The germline CDR1 and CDR2 sequences are MNHEY and SVGAGI. Trimming pared 0 bases from V and 0 bases from J, leaving 8 bases between. This CDR3 is CASSYSIYLNTEAFF. CDR3 sequence (DNA): TGTGCCAGCAGTTACTCGATCTACCTGAACACTGAAGCTTTCTTT.

The chain uses TRBV5-6 and TRBJ1-3, with a possible D match to TRBD1 (6 bases). CDR1 SGHDT and CDR2 YYEEEE come from the germline V gene. Trimming cost V 0 bases and J 2 bases, with 18 bases left between them. This CDR3 contains 18 residues. CDR3 in DNA: TGTGCCAGCAGCTTGGTCGGGACACCCTTAACTACTGGAAACACCATATATTTT. The encoded protein is CASSLVGTPLTTGNTIYF.

This chain uses TRBV11-3 with TRBJ1-1, with D possibly matching TRBD1 (5 bases). Germline values: CDR1 SGHNT, CDR2 YENEEA. The CDR3 length is 14 residues. V was pared by 4 bases and J by 1 base, with 10 bases between. This chain's CDR3 is CASSYPGGNTEAFF. CDR3 bases: TGTGCCAGCAGCTACCCCGGGGGGAACACTGAAGCTTTCTTT.

The V and J genes are TRBV28 and TRBJ1-5; 7 nucleotides match TRBD1. Per the germline V gene, CDR1 is MDHEN and CDR2 is SYDVKM. Trimming cost V 6 bases and J 7 bases; bases outside gene matches: 6. This CDR3 has 13 residues. CDR3 nucleotide sequence: TGTGCCAGCAGACAGGGGAATGAACAGCCCCAGCATTTT. Its translation is CASRQGNEQPQHF.

This chain joins TRBV27 and TRBJ1-1; 8 bases are shared with TRBD1. This CDR3 is 15 amino acids long. The germline V gene has CDR1 MNHEY and CDR2 SMNVEV (reference sequence). The junction had 14 bases not matched to a gene; V was cut back by 5 bases and J by 9 bases. The CDR3 loop is CASSPIQGAYAQAFF. Written as DNA, the CDR3 is TGTGCCAGCAGTCCGATTCAGGGGGCCTATGCCCAAGCTTTCTTT.

V is TRBV18 and J is TRBJ2-7; tentative D call: TRBD1 (7 bases). Deletions cut 4 bases from V and 5 bases from J, with 15 bases between. Germline-derived CDR1 and CDR2 are KGHSH and LQKENI. The CDR3 is 14 amino acids. CDR3 sequence: CASSLQGDLHEQYF. In DNA, the CDR3 is TGTGCCAGCTCACTTCAGGGGGACTTGCACGAGCAGTACTTC.

The chain combines TRBV7-2 with TRBJ2-7; TRBD1 aligns across 9 bases. The CDR3 totals 14 residues. Trimming at V came to 4 bases and at J to 5 bases, leaving 6 bases not matched to a gene. Germline V gene sequence: CDR1 SGHTA, CDR2 FQGNSA. CDR3 region: CASSSRQGVHEQYF. CDR3 coding DNA: TGTGCCAGCAGCTCAAGACAGGGGGTCCACGAGCAGTACTTC.

J is TRBJ2-1 and V is TRBV7-2, with 8 positions matching TRBD2. Trimming at V came to 5 bases and at J to 8 bases, leaving 11 bases not matched to a gene. Germline V lookup: CDR1 SGHTA, CDR2 FQGNSA. The CDR3 totals 15 residues. CDR3 coding DNA: TGTGCCAGCAGCCCGGGGGGGGCTAGGTCCCATGAGCAGTTCTTC. As protein: CASSPGGARSHEQFF.

In nucleotides, the CDR3 is TGTGCCAGCAGTCCCTCGACAGGGACTGGAAACACCATATATTTT. Protein product: CASSPSTGTGNTIYF. V gene TRBV28 combines with J gene TRBJ1-3, with TRBD1 identical over 7 bases. V shed 5 bases and J 2 bases; nucleotides not matched to a gene: 6. Germline CDR1 is MDHEN and CDR2 is SYDVKM. The CDR3 runs 15 residues.

This chain uses TRBV15 with TRBJ2-7; 9 bases are shared with TRBD2. CDR3 length: 16 amino acids. The germline gives CDR1 LNHNV, CDR2 YYDKDF (reference sequence). V was clipped by 0 bases and J by 4 bases; unmatched bases: 7. CDR3: CATSRDGNSGRYEQYF. The CDR3 bases are TGTGCCACCAGCAGAGATGGTAATAGCGGGAGATACGAGCAGTACTTC.

The chain carries TRBV15 and TRBJ1-1; 8 positions match TRBD1. CDR3 length equals 15 residues. After removal of 1 base from V and 1 base from J, the junction contained 2 bases not matched to a gene. Germline lookup yields CDR1 LNHNV and CDR2 YYDKDF (reference sequence). CDR3 residues: CATSRATGANTEAFF. For the CDR3, the DNA is TGTGCCACCAGCAGAGCGACAGGGGCGAACACTGAAGCTTTCTTT.

The genes are TRBV5-6 and TRBJ2-5, with 9 bases lining up with TRBD2. The CDR3 runs to 15 residues. The germline gives CDR1 SGHDT, CDR2 YYEEEE. V shed 4 bases, J shed 2 bases, and the junction held 6 bases outside the gene matches. CDR3 region: CASSLTSGGQETQYF. CDR3 nucleotides: TGTGCCAGCAGCCTGACTAGCGGAGGACAAGAGACCCAGTACTTC.

The chain joins TRBV6-5 to TRBJ2-3; 8 nucleotides align to TRBD2. V lost 6 bases and J lost 4; bases outside the gene matches: 6. This CDR3 region has 14 residues. Germline values: CDR1 MNHEY, CDR2 SVGAGI. The CDR3 DNA sequence: TGTGCCAGCAGCCACCGGGGGGGGGCAGATACGCAGTATTTT. Protein sequence: CASSHRGGADTQYF.

The V gene is TRBV7-9, the J gene TRBJ2-1; TRBD1 is a possible D gene (6 bases). The ends were cut back, 5 bases at V and 10 bases at J, with 21 bases in the middle. In germline, CDR1 is SEHNR, CDR2 FQNEAQ (reference sequence). This CDR3 has 15 residues. CDR3 nucleotides: TGTGCCAGCAGCCCCGGGTTAGGACAGAGAGTCGAGCAGTTCTTC. Protein product: CASSPGLGQRVEQFF.

This sequence joins TRBV11-2 and TRBJ1-2; D perhaps matches TRBD1 (5 bases). The CDR3 contains 15 residues. V was clipped by 2 bases and J by 6 bases, with 16 bases between them. Germline values: CDR1 SGHAT, CDR2 FQNNGV. CDR3 bases: TGTGCCAGCAGCTTAAACAGACAGCTACGACATGGCTACACCTTC. Translated: CASSLNRQLRHGYTF. Supplemented by reference TRBV11-2 and TRBJ1-2, the full variable domain reads EAGVAQSPRYKIIEKRQSVAFWCNPISGHATLYWYQQILGQGPKLLIQFQNNGVVDDSQLPKDRFSAERLKGVDSTLKIQPAKLEDSAVYLCASSLNRQLRHGYTFGSGTRLTVV.

Comments on this clone: One junction end does not reproduce the germline sequence, and a read error may be involved. The chain combines TRBV18 with TRBJ1-5, with D unclear. Germline V CDR1 and CDR2: KGHSH, LQKENI. CDR3 length equals 16 residues. The CDR3, as DNA: TGTGCCAGCTCTGATGCCCCGGGGATCATGAATCAGCCCCAGAATTTT. It is translated as CASSDAPGIMNQPQNF.

This clone was found a few times. The rearrangement links TRBV28 to TRBJ2-7; weak D call: TRBD1 (6 bases). The CDR3 sequence is 11 residues long. The germline V gene encodes CDR1 MDHEN and CDR2 SYDVKM. Trimming took off 6 bases at V and 6 bases at J, with 9 bases between the two ends. CDR3 in DNA: TGTGCCAGCAGCCCCAGGGGCGAGCAGTACTTC. This codes for CASSPRGEQYF.

This sequence joins TRBV10-2 and TRBJ1-3, with D perhaps matching TRBD1 (6 bases). V lost 6 bases and J lost 4, with 16 bases in between. Germline lookup yields CDR1 WSHSY and CDR2 SAAADI. The CDR3 loop spans 15 amino acids. The CDR3 is CASRAGTPGGNTIYF. DNA of the CDR3: TGCGCCAGCAGGGCCGGGACACCTGGGGGAAACACCATATATTTT.

This chain connects TRBV7-9 to TRBJ2-3; perhaps TRBD2 as D (6 bases). CDR3 size: 16 residues. Trimming took 8 bases from V and 1 from J, leaving 19 bases between them. Per germline, CDR1 SEHNR and CDR2 FQNEAQ (reference sequence). The CDR3 DNA sequence: TGTGCCAGCCCACTGTCGGCTAGCGCTGGCACAGATACGCAGTATTTT. It encodes CASPLSASAGTDTQYF. Complete variable domain (other parts from reference TRBV7-9 and TRBJ2-3): DTGVSQNPRHKITKRGQNVTFRCDPISEHNRLYWYRQTLGQGPEFLTYFQNEAQLEKSRLLSDRFSAERPKGSFSTLEIQRTEQGDSAMYLCASPLSASAGTDTQYFGPGTRLTVL.